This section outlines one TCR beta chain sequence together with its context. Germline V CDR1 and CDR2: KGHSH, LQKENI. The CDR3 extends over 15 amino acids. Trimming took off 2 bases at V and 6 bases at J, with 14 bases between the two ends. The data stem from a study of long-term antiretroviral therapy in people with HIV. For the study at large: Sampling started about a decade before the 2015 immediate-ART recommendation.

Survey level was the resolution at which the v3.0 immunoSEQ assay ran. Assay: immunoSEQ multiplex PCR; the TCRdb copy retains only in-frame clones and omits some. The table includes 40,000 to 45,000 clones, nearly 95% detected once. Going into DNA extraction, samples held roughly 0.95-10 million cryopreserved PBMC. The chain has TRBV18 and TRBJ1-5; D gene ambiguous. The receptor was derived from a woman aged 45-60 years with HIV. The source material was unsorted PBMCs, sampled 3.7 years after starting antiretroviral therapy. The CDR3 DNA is TGTGCCAGCTCACCAACGGACGGAGCAACTCAGCCCCAGCATTTT. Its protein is CASSPTDGATQPQHF.